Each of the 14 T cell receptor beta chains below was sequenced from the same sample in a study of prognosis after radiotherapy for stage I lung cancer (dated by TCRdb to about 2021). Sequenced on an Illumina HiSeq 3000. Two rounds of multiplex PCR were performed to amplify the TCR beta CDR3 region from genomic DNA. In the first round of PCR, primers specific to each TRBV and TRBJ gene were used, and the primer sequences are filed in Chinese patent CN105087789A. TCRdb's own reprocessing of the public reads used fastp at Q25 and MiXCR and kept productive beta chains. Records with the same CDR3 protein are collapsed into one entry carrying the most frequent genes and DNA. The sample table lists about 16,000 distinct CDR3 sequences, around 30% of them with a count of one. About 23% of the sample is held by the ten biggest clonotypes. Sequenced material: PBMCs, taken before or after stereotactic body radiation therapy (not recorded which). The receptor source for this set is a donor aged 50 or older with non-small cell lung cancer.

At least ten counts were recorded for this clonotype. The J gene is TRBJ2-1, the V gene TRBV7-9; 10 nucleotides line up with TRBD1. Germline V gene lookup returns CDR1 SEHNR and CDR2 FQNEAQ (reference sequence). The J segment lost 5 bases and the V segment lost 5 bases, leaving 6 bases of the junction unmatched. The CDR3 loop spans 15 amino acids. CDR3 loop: CASSNGGQGHNEQFF. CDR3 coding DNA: TGTGCCAGCAGCAACGGGGGACAGGGGCACAATGAGCAGTTCTTC.

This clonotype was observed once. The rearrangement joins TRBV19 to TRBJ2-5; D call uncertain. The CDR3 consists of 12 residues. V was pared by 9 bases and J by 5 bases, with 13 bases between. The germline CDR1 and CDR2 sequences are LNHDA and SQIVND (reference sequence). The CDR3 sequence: CASGPRVETQYF. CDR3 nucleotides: TGTGCCAGCGGACCTAGGGTTGAGACCCAGTACTTC.

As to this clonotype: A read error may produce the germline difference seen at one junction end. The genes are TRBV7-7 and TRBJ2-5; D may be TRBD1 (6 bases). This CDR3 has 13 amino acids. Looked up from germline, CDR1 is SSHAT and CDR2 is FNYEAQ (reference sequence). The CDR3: CASSPTGWETQYF. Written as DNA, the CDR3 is TGTGCTAGCAGTCCGACAGGCTGGGAGACCCAGTACTTC.

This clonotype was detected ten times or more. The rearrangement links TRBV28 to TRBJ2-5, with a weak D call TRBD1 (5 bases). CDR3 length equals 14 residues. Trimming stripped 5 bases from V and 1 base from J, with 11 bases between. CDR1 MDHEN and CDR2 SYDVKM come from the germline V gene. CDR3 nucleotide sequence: TGTGCCAGCAGTAACCAGGGTACCCAAGAGACCCAGTACTTC. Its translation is CASSNQGTQETQYF. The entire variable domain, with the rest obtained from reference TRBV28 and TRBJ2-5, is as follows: DVKVTQSSRYLVKRTGEKVFLECVQDMDHENMFWYRQDPGLGLRLIYFSYDVKMKEKGDIPEGYSVSREKKERFSLILESASTNQTSMYLCASSNQGTQETQYFGPGTRLLVL.

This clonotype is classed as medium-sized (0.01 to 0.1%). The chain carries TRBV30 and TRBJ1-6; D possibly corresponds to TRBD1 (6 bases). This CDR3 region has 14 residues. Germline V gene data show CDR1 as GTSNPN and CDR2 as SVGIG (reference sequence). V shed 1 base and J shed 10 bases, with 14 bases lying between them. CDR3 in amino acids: CAWSGLTGTSPLHF. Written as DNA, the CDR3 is TGTGCCTGGAGTGGGTTGACAGGCACCTCACCCCTCCACTTT. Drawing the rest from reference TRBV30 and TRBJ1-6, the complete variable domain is SQTIHQWPATLVQPVGSPLSLECTVEGTSNPNLYWYRQAAGRGLQLLFYSVGIGQISSEVPQNLSASRPQDRQFILSSKKLLLSDSGFYLCAWSGLTGTSPLHFGNGTRLTVT.

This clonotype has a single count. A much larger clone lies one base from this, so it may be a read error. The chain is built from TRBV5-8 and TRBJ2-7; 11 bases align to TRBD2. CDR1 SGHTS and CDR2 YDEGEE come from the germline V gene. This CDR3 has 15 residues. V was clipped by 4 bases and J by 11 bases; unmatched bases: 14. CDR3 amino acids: CASSPGTSGVREKYF. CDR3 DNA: TGTGCCAGCAGCCCCGGGACTAGCGGAGTGAGGGAGAAGTACTTC.

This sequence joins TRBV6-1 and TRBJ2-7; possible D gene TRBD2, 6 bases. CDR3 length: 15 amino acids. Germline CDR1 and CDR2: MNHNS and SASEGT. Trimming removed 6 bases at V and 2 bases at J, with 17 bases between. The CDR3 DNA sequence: TGTGCCAGCAGGGATCCGGGGGTCATAACCTACGAGCAGTACTTC. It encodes CASRDPGVITYEQYF.

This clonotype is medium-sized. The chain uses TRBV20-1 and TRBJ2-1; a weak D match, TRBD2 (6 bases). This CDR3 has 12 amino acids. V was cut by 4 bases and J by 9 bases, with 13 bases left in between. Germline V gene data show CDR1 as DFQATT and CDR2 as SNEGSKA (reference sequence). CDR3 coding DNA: TGCAGTGCTACCCCCCTGGGGGGTGAGCAGTTCTTC. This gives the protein CSATPLGGEQFF.

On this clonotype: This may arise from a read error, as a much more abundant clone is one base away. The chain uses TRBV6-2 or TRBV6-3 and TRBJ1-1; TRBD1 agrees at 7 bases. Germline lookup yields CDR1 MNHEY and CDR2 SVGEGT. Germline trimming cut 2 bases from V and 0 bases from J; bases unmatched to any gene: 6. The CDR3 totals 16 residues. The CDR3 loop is CASSYTPTGMNTEAFF. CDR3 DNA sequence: TGTGCCAGCAGTTACACCCCGACAGGGATGAACACTGAAGCTTTCTTT.

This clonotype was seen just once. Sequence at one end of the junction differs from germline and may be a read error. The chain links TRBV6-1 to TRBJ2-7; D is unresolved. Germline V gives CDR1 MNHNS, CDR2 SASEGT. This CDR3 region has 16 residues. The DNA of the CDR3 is TGTTCCAGCAGTGAGATATATGGCGAGGTCTCCTACGAGCAGTACTTC. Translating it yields CSSSEIYGEVSYEQYF.

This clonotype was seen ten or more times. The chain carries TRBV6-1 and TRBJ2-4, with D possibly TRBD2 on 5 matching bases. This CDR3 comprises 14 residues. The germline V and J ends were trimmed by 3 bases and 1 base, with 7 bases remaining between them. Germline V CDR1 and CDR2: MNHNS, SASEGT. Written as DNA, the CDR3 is TGTGCCAGCAGTGACACTAGGGCCAAAAACATTCAGTACTTC. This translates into CASSDTRAKNIQYF.

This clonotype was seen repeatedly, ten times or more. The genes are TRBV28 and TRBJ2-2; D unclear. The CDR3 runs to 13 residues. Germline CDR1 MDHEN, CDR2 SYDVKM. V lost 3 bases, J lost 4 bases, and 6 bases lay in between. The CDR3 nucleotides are TGTGCCAGCAGTTTGCCGGCCACCGGGGAGCTGTTTTTT. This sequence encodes CASSLPATGELFF. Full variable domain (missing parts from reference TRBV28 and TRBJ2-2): DVKVTQSSRYLVKRTGEKVFLECVQDMDHENMFWYRQDPGLGLRLIYFSYDVKMKEKGDIPEGYSVSREKKERFSLILESASTNQTSMYLCASSLPATGELFFGEGSRLTVL.

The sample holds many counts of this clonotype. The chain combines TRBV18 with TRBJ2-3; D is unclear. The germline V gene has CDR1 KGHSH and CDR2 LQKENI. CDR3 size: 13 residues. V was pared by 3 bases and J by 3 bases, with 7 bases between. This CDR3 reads CASSPDGTDTQYF. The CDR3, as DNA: TGTGCCAGCTCACCGGACGGGACAGATACGCAGTATTTT.

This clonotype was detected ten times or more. CDR3 residues: CASSTRQSNNEQFF. Written as DNA, the CDR3 is TGTGCCAGTAGTACCCGACAGAGCAACAATGAGCAGTTCTTC. The chain links TRBV19 to TRBJ2-1; D perhaps matches TRBD1 (5 bases). The CDR3 has 14 amino acids. Trimming cost V 4 bases and J 5 bases, with 12 bases left between them. Germline V lookup: CDR1 LNHDA, CDR2 SQIVND (reference sequence).